This record covers a single T cell receptor (beta chain). Its antigen is currently unknown. The germline CDR1 and CDR2 sequences are MDHEN and SYDVKM. The CDR3 covers 15 residues. Trimming at V came to 4 bases and at J to 3 bases, leaving 8 bases not matched to a gene. The sample is drawn from a study of OX40 agonist ivuxolimab in advanced cancers. Study as a whole: Patients in the trial were receiving intravenous ivuxolimab every 2 weeks, at doses of 0.01 to 10 mg/kg. Partial response was recorded in three patients: one hepatocellular carcinoma and two cutaneous melanoma cases. Study-level points and caveats: Antigen specificity remained undetermined for the expanded peripheral T cells. Expanded clones were, on average, more numerous in CD8+ T cells than in CD4+.

Sequencing was performed with immunoSEQ multiplex PCR; in TCRdb, only in-frame clones are kept and a portion is missing. The sample lists some 67,000 clones, about 87% seen once, with around 0.53% in the top ten. This specimen was CD4+ or CD8+ T cells sorted from blood, taken in a trial of the OX40 agonist ivuxolimab. The genes are TRBV28 and TRBJ1-2; the match to TRBD1 covers 7 bases. The clonotype originates from an adult with an advanced solid tumor such as melanoma, head and neck, liver or kidney cancer. The chain's CDR3 is CASSSSGTAYYGYTF. As DNA, the CDR3 is TGTGCCAGCAGTTCTTCCGGGACAGCTTACTATGGCTACACCTTC.